The clone carrying this TCR beta chain occurred many times. Its antigen is unidentified. The data were obtained in a study of blood T cells in healthy people across ages. A J-beta primer mix and a sample-barcoded 5' primer were used in a second PCR of about 6 to 12 cycles. Every cDNA molecule carried a tag from a template-switch adaptor bearing 12 random nucleotides. Each CDR3 protein gets one entry after TCRdb re-called the 5' RACE reads with MiXCR. The table includes about 1.6 million distinct CDR3 sequences, roughly 30% detected once. The V gene's germline CDR1 is DFQATT and CDR2 SNEGSKA (reference sequence). The CDR3 is 15 amino acids. With V trimmed by 4 bases and J by 4 bases, 10 bases remained unmatched. Study results and caveats: Aged donors had fewer naive CD4+ cells and lower diversity than long-lived donors. Older age went with lower TCR beta diversity per million T cells, in a roughly linear way.

Sequencing was done on a sample of blood. The V and J genes are TRBV20-1 and TRBJ2-7, with TRBD2 matching 10 bases. The TCR originated in a woman under 40 in good health. CDR3 nucleotide sequence: TGCAGTGCTAACCCCGCGACTAGCGGGCTTTACGAGCAGTACTTC. Its protein product is CSANPATSGLYEQYF.